A single sample is the source of the 12 T cell receptor beta chains below, sequenced in a study of shared clonotypes between healthy human individuals. Clones were sequenced by immunoSEQ multiplex PCR, and TCRdb holds only the in-frame ones, with some missing. The sample lists some 2.4 million clones, 80% to 95% occurring once. The sequenced sample was naive CD4+ T cells from PBMCs. Subset meaning: CD45RA+ positively selected. Source of these receptors: a man aged 18 to 29 in good health. Some clones in this sample may be carry-over from other donors' samples.

The V call is TRBV9, the J call TRBJ2-3; 8 bases line up with TRBD2. Germline V gene sequence: CDR1 SGDLS, CDR2 YYNGEE. The CDR3 extends over 13 amino acids. V gave up 8 bases and J gave up 2 bases; unmatched junction bases: 4. The CDR3 sequence: CASAGLDTDTQYF. Written as DNA, the CDR3 is TGTGCCAGTGCGGGACTAGACACAGATACGCAGTATTTT.

The V call is TRBV2, the J call TRBJ2-5, with D tentatively TRBD1 or TRBD2 (5 bases each). V was pared by 4 bases and J by 5 bases, with 11 bases between. Per the germline V gene, CDR1 is SNHLY and CDR2 is FYNNEI. The CDR3 covers 13 residues. The DNA for the CDR3 is TGTGCCAGCAGTGGCCCAGGGAGCGAGACCCAGTACTTC. Its protein product is CASSGPGSETQYF.

This chain links TRBV19 with TRBJ1-2; D is unclear. Trimming shortened V by 6 bases and J by 7 bases, and 21 bases separated the two germline ends. Germline CDR1 reads LNHDA; CDR2 reads SQIVND (reference sequence). The CDR3 covers 15 residues. The CDR3 protein is CASSQPTPRAGGYTF. The CDR3 DNA sequence: TGTGCCAGTAGCCAACCCACCCCAAGAGCGGGTGGCTACACCTTC.

The genes are TRBV29-1 and TRBJ2-1, with TRBD2 matching over 11 bases. Unmatched junction bases numbered 6, after V lost 0 bases and J lost 8 bases. The CDR3 has 15 residues. CDR1 and CDR2 from the germline V gene are SQVTM and ANQGSEA. CDR3 sequence: CSVEEGTSGDHEQFF. CDR3 sequence (DNA): TGCAGCGTTGAAGAGGGGACTAGCGGAGATCATGAGCAGTTCTTC.

V and J are TRBV19 and TRBJ1-5, with 8 bases fitting TRBD1. J gave up 4 bases and V 6 bases, and 8 bases lay outside the gene matches. CDR3 length equals 15 residues. Germline CDR1 and CDR2: LNHDA and SQIVND (reference sequence). CDR3 amino acids: CASRTGQGRNQPQHF. CDR3 DNA: TGTGCCAGTAGGACCGGACAGGGACGGAATCAGCCCCAGCATTTT.

The chain links TRBV28 to TRBJ1-5; tentative D call: TRBD1 (6 bases). Germline loops: CDR1 MDHEN, CDR2 SYDVKM. The ends were cut back, 7 bases at V and 5 bases at J, with 27 bases in the middle. The CDR3 has 18 amino acids. CDR3: CASTTRREGGRGDQPQHF. The CDR3 nucleotides are TGTGCCAGCACCACCCGAAGAGAGGGGGGGAGAGGGGATCAGCCCCAGCATTTT.

The chain employs TRBV28 and TRBJ1-5; D unresolved. The CDR3 has 13 amino acids. Germline assignment: CDR1 MDHEN and CDR2 SYDVKM. V lost 3 bases, J lost 4 bases, and 7 bases lay in between. The CDR3 DNA sequence: TGTGCCAGCAGTTTTGAAAGGAATCAGCCCCAGCATTTT. Translated: CASSFERNQPQHF.

The V and J genes are TRBV11-3 and TRBJ2-2; the D gene is possibly TRBD2 (5 bases). V gave up 1 base and J gave up 4 bases, with 7 bases separating them. This CDR3 has 14 residues. Germline CDR1 and CDR2: SGHNT and YENEEA. CDR3 amino acids: CASSLAGSTGELFF. The CDR3 DNA is TGTGCCAGCAGCTTAGCGGGGTCCACCGGGGAGCTGTTTTTT.

The V call is TRBV28, the J call TRBJ1-5, with 7 bases lining up with TRBD1. Trimming at V came to 4 bases and at J to 9 bases, leaving 12 bases not matched to a gene. This CDR3 is 15 amino acids long. Germline CDR1 reads MDHEN; CDR2 reads SYDVKM. The CDR3 sequence is CASSSPQTRQGPQHF. DNA for the CDR3: TGTGCCAGCAGTTCCCCGCAGACCCGACAGGGGCCCCAGCATTTT.

CDR3 bases: TGCAGCGTGGCAATCGCGGGAGGAGGACCAGATACGCAGTATTTT. Translating gives CSVAIAGGGPDTQYF. The V and J genes are TRBV29-1 and TRBJ2-3, with 8 positions matching TRBD2. Germline lookup yields CDR1 SQVTM and CDR2 ANQGSEA. The ends lost 6 bases at V and 4 bases at J; junction bases unmatched: 12. The CDR3 consists of 15 residues.

This rearrangement joins TRBV19 to TRBJ2-3, with 12 bases matching TRBD2. V lost 3 bases, J lost 6 bases, and 7 bases stayed unmatched. CDR3 size: 16 residues. The V gene's germline CDR1 is LNHDA and CDR2 SQIVND (reference sequence). The CDR3 sequence: CASSISSGRASDTQYF. Here the CDR3 DNA reads TGTGCCAGTAGTATTTCTAGCGGGAGGGCGTCGGATACGCAGTATTTT.

This clone has just a few counts. Other DNA variants within this sample encode the same CDR3. This chain links TRBV5-4 with TRBJ2-7; no definite D call. Trimming cost V 2 bases and J 2 bases, with 14 bases left between them. Germline values: CDR1 SGHNT, CDR2 YYREEE (reference sequence). This CDR3 is 15 amino acids long. CDR3 loop: CASSFYQSGTYEQYF. The CDR3 DNA sequence: TGTGCCAGCAGCTTCTACCAGAGTGGAACCTACGAGCAGTACTTC.